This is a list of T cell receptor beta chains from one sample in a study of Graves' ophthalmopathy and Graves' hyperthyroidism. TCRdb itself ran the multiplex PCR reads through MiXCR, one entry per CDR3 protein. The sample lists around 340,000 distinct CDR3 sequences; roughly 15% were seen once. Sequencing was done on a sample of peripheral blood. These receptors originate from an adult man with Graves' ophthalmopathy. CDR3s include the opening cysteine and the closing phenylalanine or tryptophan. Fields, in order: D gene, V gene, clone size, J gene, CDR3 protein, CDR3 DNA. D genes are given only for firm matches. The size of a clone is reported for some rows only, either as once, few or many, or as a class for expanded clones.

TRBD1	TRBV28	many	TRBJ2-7	CASRPPDRVWDEQYF	TGTGCCAGCCGCCCCCCCGACAGGGTGTGGGACGAGCAGTACTTC
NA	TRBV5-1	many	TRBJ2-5	CASSLKNSQETQYF	TGCGCCAGCAGCCTAAAAAACTCGCAAGAGACCCAGTACTTC
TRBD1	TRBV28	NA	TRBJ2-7	CASSFTGAGYEQYF	TGTGCCAGCAGTTTTACAGGGGCCGGATACGAGCAGTACTTC
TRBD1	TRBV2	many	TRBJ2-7	CASSDRVDWGEQYF	TGTGCCAGCAGCGACAGGGTAGATTGGGGCGAGCAGTACTTC
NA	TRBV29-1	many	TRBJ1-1	CSVVREMNTEAFF	TGCAGCGTCGTCCGGGAGATGAACACTGAAGCTTTCTTT
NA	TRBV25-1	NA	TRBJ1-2	CASSEGRDLYGYTF	TGTGCCAGCAGTGAAGGCCGGGACCTTTATGGCTACACCTTC
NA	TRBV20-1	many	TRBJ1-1	CSADTGSAYTEAFF	TGCAGTGCCGATACCGGGAGTGCTTACACTGAAGCTTTCTTT
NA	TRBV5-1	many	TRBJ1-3	CASAIGNSGNTIYF	TGCGCCAGCGCGATTGGAAACTCTGGAAACACCATATATTTT
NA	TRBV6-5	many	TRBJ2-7	CASSYATESSYEQYF	TGTGCCAGCAGTTACGCGACAGAAAGCTCCTACGAGCAGTACTTC
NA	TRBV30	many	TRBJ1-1	CAWSDLAVGAFF	TGTGCCTGGAGTGATCTGGCAGTGGGAGCTTTCTTT